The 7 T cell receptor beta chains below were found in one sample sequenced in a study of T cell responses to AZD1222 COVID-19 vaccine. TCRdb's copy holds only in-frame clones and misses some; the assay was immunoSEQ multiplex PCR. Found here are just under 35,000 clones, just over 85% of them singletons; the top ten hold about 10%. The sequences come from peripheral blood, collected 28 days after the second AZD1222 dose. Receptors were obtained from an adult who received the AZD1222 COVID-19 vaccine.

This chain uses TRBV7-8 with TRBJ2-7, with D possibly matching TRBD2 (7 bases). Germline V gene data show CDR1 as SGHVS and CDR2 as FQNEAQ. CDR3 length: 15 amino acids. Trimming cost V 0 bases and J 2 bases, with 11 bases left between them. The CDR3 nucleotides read TGTGCCAGCAGCTTAGCGGGGGGGCCTACCTACGAGCAGTACTTC. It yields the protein CASSLAGGPTYEQYF.

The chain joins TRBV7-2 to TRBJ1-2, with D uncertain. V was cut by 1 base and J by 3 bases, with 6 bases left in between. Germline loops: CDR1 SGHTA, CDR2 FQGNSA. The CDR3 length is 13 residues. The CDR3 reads CASSLGVDYGYTF. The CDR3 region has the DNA TGTGCCAGCAGCTTAGGGGTTGACTATGGCTACACCTTC.

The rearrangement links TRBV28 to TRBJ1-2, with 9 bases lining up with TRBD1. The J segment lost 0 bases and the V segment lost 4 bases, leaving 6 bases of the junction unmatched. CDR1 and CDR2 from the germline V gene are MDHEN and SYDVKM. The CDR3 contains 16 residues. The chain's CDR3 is CASSSLTGGSNYGYTF. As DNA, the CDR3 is TGTGCCAGCAGTTCCCTAACAGGGGGCTCTAACTATGGCTACACCTTC.

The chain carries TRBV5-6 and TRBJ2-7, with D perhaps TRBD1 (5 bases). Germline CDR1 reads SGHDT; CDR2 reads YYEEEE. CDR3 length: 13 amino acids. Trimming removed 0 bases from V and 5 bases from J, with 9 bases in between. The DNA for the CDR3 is TGTGCCAGCAGCTTGGGACAGTTCCACGAGCAGTACTTC. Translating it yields CASSLGQFHEQYF.

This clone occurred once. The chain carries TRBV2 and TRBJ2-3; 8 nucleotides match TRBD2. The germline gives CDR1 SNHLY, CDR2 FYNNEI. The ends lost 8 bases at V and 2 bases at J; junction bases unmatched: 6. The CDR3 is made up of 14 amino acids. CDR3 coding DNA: TGTGCCAGCGAAACTAGCGGCTCCACAGATACGCAGTATTTT. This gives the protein CASETSGSTDTQYF.

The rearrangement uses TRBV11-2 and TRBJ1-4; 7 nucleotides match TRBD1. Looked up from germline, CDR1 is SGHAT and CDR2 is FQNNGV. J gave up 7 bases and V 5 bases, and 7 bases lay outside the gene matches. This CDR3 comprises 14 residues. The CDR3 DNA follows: TGTGCCAGCAGCCCGGGACAGCAATTTGAAAAACTGTTTTTT. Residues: CASSPGQQFEKLFF.

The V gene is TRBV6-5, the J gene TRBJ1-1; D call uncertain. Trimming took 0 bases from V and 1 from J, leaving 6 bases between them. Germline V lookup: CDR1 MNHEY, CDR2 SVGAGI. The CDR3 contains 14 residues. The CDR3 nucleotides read TGTGCCAGCAGTTACTCGGGCAGGAACACTGAAGCTTTCTTT. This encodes CASSYSGRNTEAFF.